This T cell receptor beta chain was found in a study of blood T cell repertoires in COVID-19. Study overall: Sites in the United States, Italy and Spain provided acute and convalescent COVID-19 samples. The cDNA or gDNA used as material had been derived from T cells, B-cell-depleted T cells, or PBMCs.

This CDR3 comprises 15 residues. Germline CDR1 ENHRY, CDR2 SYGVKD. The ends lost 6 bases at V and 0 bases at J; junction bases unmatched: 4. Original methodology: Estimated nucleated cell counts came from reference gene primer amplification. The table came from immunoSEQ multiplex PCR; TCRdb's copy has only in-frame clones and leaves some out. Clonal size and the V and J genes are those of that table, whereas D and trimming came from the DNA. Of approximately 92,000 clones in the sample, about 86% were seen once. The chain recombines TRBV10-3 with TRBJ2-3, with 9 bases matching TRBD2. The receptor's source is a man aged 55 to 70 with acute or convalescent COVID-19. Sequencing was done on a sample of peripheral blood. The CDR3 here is CAISRLAESTDTQYF. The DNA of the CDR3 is TGTGCCATCAGCCGACTAGCGGAAAGCACAGATACGCAGTATTTT.